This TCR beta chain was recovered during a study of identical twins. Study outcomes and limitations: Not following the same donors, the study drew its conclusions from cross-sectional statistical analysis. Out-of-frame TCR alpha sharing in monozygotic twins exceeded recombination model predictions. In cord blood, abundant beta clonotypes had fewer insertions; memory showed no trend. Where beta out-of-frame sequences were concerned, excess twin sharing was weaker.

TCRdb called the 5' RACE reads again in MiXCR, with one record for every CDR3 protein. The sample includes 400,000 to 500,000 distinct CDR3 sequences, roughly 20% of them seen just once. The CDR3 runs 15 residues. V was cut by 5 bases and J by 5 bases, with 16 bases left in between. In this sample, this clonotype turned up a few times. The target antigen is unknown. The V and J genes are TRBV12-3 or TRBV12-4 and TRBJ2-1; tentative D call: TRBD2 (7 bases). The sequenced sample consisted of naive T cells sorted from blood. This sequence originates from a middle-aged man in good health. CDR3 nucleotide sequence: TGTGCCAGCAGTCCTCTTGGGGGGGCCCACAATGAGCAGTTCTTC. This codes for CASSPLGGAHNEQFF.